What follows are 24 T cell receptor beta chains derived from one specimen sequenced in a study of cytomegalovirus exposure and HLA in healthy donors. TCRdb's copy holds only in-frame clones and misses some; the assay was immunoSEQ multiplex PCR. In the table there are tens of thousands of clones, roughly 92% of which are singletons. The sample was PBMCs. The receptors here all came from a woman aged 25 to 39 in good health and CMV-seropositive.

The chain joins TRBV7-2 to TRBJ2-3; TRBD2 is a possible D gene (5 bases). This CDR3 is built from 15 residues. The germline V and J ends were trimmed by 4 bases and 8 bases, with 19 bases remaining between them. In germline, CDR1 is SGHTA, CDR2 FQGNSA. This CDR3 is CASSSDLPGLLTQYF. DNA of the CDR3: TGTGCCAGCAGCTCGGACTTACCCGGGCTTCTTACGCAGTATTTT. Supplemented by reference TRBV7-2 and TRBJ2-3, the full variable domain reads GAGVSQSPSNKVTEKGKDVELRCDPISGHTALYWYRQSLGQGLEFLIYFQGNSAPDKSGLPSDRFSAERTGGSVSTLTIQRTQQEDSAVYLCASSSDLPGLLTQYFGPGTRLTVL.

The V and J genes are TRBV2 and TRBJ1-2; D is ambiguous. Trimming left V 1 base short and J 3 bases short, with 9 bases between. Germline loops: CDR1 SNHLY, CDR2 FYNNEI. The CDR3 is made up of 14 amino acids. The CDR3 sequence is CASSEGRRDYGYTF. In nucleotides, the CDR3 is TGTGCCAGCAGTGAAGGACGGAGGGACTATGGCTACACCTTC.

This clone was observed a single time. This chain uses TRBV6-1 with TRBJ2-4; perhaps TRBD1 as D (5 bases). Trimming cost V 8 bases and J 6 bases, with 17 bases left between them. The germline V gene encodes CDR1 MNHNS and CDR2 SASEGT. The CDR3 sequence is 14 residues long. The CDR3 spells CASFSSGRSNIQYF. CDR3 coding DNA: TGTGCCAGCTTTTCTTCAGGGCGCTCAAACATTCAGTACTTC.

V usage is TRBV28 and J usage is TRBJ1-2; possible D gene TRBD1, 5 bases. CDR3 length equals 13 residues. Trimming cost V 7 bases and J 1 base, with 10 bases left between them. Germline V CDR1 and CDR2: MDHEN, SYDVKM. CDR3 nucleotides: TGTGCCAGCACCCGGGGGAGTAACTATGGCTACACCTTC. It is translated as CASTRGSNYGYTF.

V usage is TRBV27 and J usage is TRBJ2-7; the match to TRBD1 covers 7 bases. The germline CDR1 and CDR2 sequences are MNHEY and SMNVEV (reference sequence). V was clipped by 5 bases and J by 0 bases; unmatched bases: 7. The CDR3 loop spans 15 amino acids. CDR3 region: CASSQGQASSYEQYF. CDR3 nucleotides: TGTGCCAGCAGTCAAGGACAGGCAAGCTCCTACGAGCAGTACTTC.

The chain uses TRBV9 and TRBJ2-7; D is possibly TRBD2 (5 bases). This CDR3 has 14 residues. The V end was cut by 0 bases, the J end by 3 bases, with 10 bases between. Germline CDR1 is SGDLS and CDR2 is YYNGEE. As DNA, the CDR3 is TGTGCCAGCAGCGTAGCGGGGAAGGGCTACGAGCAGTACTTC. This sequence encodes CASSVAGKGYEQYF. The whole variable domain, filled in from reference TRBV9 and TRBJ2-7, reads DSGVTQTPKHLITATGQRVTLRCSPRSGDLSVYWYQQSLDQGLQFLIQYYNGEERAKGNILERFSAQQFPDLHSELNLSSLELGDSALYFCASSVAGKGYEQYFGPGTRLTVT.

The chain joins TRBV2 to TRBJ2-5; the match to TRBD1 covers 11 bases. V was pared by 10 bases and J by 5 bases, with 6 bases of the junction left unmatched. Germline V gene data show CDR1 as SNHLY and CDR2 as FYNNEI. The CDR3 is 13 amino acids. CDR3 in amino acids: CAIPGQGDETQYF. The CDR3 bases are TGTGCCATCCCGGGACAGGGGGACGAGACCCAGTACTTC.

The chain recombines TRBV6-6 with TRBJ2-1; 9 nucleotides align to TRBD2. CDR1 is MNHNY and CDR2 is SVGAGI in the germline V gene (reference sequence). The CDR3 has 13 residues. The J segment lost 7 bases and the V segment lost 2 bases, leaving 0 bases of the junction unmatched. The CDR3, as DNA: TGTGCCAGCAGTTACACTAGCGGGAATGAGCAGTTCTTC. Translating it yields CASSYTSGNEQFF.

V gene TRBV10-3 combines with J gene TRBJ2-5; possibly TRBD2 for D (6 bases). The CDR3 is 13 amino acids. V shed 10 bases and J shed 5 bases, with 17 bases lying between them. The germline V gene has CDR1 ENHRY and CDR2 SYGVKD. CDR3 amino acids: CATLGTRGETQYF. CDR3 DNA: TGTGCCACCCTCGGGACCCGGGGGGAGACCCAGTACTTC.

The V call is TRBV6-5, the J call TRBJ2-7; TRBD1 agrees at 7 bases. This CDR3 has 13 amino acids. Unmatched junction bases numbered 8, after V lost 6 bases and J lost 6 bases. The germline gives CDR1 MNHEY, CDR2 SVGAGI. The CDR3 protein is CASRDPGTAEQYF. In DNA, the CDR3 is TGTGCCAGCAGGGACCCCGGGACAGCCGAGCAGTACTTC.

The J gene is TRBJ2-7, the V gene TRBV28; 10 bases match TRBD2. Germline assignment: CDR1 MDHEN and CDR2 SYDVKM. This CDR3 is built from 15 residues. V was pared by 7 bases and J by 2 bases, with 8 bases of the junction left unmatched. The CDR3 reads CASKVTSGIAYEQYF. The CDR3 DNA follows: TGTGCCAGCAAAGTTACTAGCGGGATAGCCTACGAGCAGTACTTC.

The V and J genes are TRBV5-1 and TRBJ1-2; 8 bases fit TRBD1. The V gene end was trimmed by 4 bases and the J gene end by 6 bases; junction bases not matched to a gene: 11. Germline values: CDR1 SGHRS, CDR2 YFSETQ. The CDR3 extends over 15 amino acids. The CDR3 DNA is TGCGCCAGCAGCAGTTTCTTCCGGACAGGGAATGGCTACACCTTC. The encoded protein is CASSSFFRTGNGYTF. The full variable domain, completed using reference TRBV5-1 and TRBJ1-2, is KAGVTQTPRYLIKTRGQQVTLSCSPISGHRSVSWYQQTPGQGLQFLFEYFSETQRNKGNFPGRFSGRQFSNSRSEMNVSTLELGDSALYLCASSSFFRTGNGYTFGSGTRLTVV.

The chain carries TRBV4-2 and TRBJ2-3; 8 bases line up with TRBD2. With V trimmed by 1 base and J by 2 bases, 8 bases remained unmatched. Germline CDR1 LGHNA, CDR2 YNFKEQ. The CDR3 length is 17 residues. This chain's CDR3 is CASSQGALAGHTDTQYF. CDR3 nucleotide sequence: TGTGCCAGCAGCCAAGGGGCCCTAGCGGGCCACACAGATACGCAGTATTTT.

The rearrangement links TRBV4-3 to TRBJ2-1; 7 nucleotides agree with TRBD2. V was clipped by 0 bases and J by 4 bases; unmatched bases: 6. The CDR3 totals 16 residues. The germline V gene has CDR1 LGHNA and CDR2 YSLEER. CDR3 DNA sequence: TGCGCCAGCAGCCAAGATCAAACGGGAGGATACAATGAGCAGTTCTTC. This gives the protein CASSQDQTGGYNEQFF.

V and J are TRBV7-9 and TRBJ2-3; 9 nucleotides agree with TRBD2. From germline, CDR1 is SEHNR and CDR2 FQNEAQ (reference sequence). V was pared by 6 bases and J by 3 bases, with 4 bases of the junction left unmatched. CDR3 length: 14 residues. CDR3 region: CASSLAGLTDTQYF. The CDR3 DNA reads as TGTGCCAGCAGTCTAGCGGGATTAACAGATACGCAGTATTTT.

V and J are TRBV6-1 and TRBJ1-1, with D unclear. The CDR3 has 11 residues. Germline-derived CDR1 and CDR2 are MNHNS and SASEGT. The CDR3 here is CASRGRTEAFF. In nucleotides, the CDR3 is TGTGCTTCTCGCGGGAGGACTGAAGCTTTCTTT.

The chain has TRBV6-1 and TRBJ1-1; no definite D call. V was cut by 3 bases and J by 4 bases, with 15 bases left in between. CDR3 length: 15 residues. The germline V gene has CDR1 MNHNS and CDR2 SASEGT. CDR3 sequence reads: CASSEATSGSTEAFF. DNA of the CDR3: TGTGCCAGCAGTGAGGCCACGTCGGGGAGCACTGAAGCTTTCTTT.

V is TRBV5-8 and J is TRBJ1-5, with D uncertain. Looked up from germline, CDR1 is SGHTS and CDR2 is YDEGEE. V lost 7 bases and J lost 5, with 10 bases in between. This CDR3 is built from 12 residues. CDR3: CASSSMYQPQHF. The DNA for the CDR3 is TGTGCCAGCTCCAGTATGTATCAGCCCCAGCATTTT.

The V call is TRBV6-4, the J call TRBJ2-3; 8 positions match TRBD2. V was pared by 4 bases and J by 2 bases, with 2 bases of the junction left unmatched. Germline CDR1 is MRHNA and CDR2 is SNTAGT. The CDR3 has 14 residues. In nucleotides, the CDR3 is TGTGCCAGCAGTGCGGGAGGGCCCACAGATACGCAGTATTTT. Protein: CASSAGGPTDTQYF.

The V and J genes are TRBV9 and TRBJ2-2, with 12 bases fitting TRBD2. The CDR3 has 16 residues. CDR1 is SGDLS, CDR2 YYNGEE, per germline. After removal of 0 bases from V and 8 bases from J, the junction contained 5 bases not matched to a gene. The CDR3 region is CASSVVTSGSAGELFF. The CDR3 nucleotides read TGTGCCAGCAGCGTAGTGACTAGCGGGAGCGCGGGGGAGCTGTTTTTT.

The chain uses TRBV6-6 and TRBJ1-5; 8 nucleotides match TRBD1. Germline lookup yields CDR1 MNHNY and CDR2 SVGAGI (reference sequence). Trimming at V came to 3 bases and at J to 4 bases, leaving 2 bases not matched to a gene. CDR3 length: 14 residues. This CDR3 is CASSYRTGNQPQHF. The CDR3 DNA is TGTGCCAGCAGTTATCGGACAGGGAATCAGCCCCAGCATTTT.

The chain couples TRBV27 to TRBJ2-2, with 8 bases fitting TRBD2. Trimming cost V 5 bases and J 7 bases; bases outside gene matches: 12. In germline, CDR1 is MNHEY, CDR2 SMNVEV (reference sequence). There are 16 residues in the CDR3. In DNA form, the CDR3 reads TGTGCCAGCAGTCCCTCCGGGACTAGATTGCTCGGGGAGCTGTTTTTT. Translation: CASSPSGTRLLGELFF.

This chain links TRBV5-6 with TRBJ2-2; 7 nucleotides match TRBD1. V dropped 6 bases and J dropped 7; count of bases not matched to a gene: 3. CDR1 and CDR2 from the germline V gene are SGHDT and YYEEEE. This CDR3 is 12 amino acids long. In DNA form, the CDR3 reads TGTGCCAGCAAGACAGGGTTCGGGGAGCTGTTTTTT. This translates into CASKTGFGELFF.

The chain has TRBV7-2 and TRBJ2-2, with TRBD1 as a possible D gene (6 bases). This CDR3 is built from 18 residues. V lost 2 bases and J 3 bases, leaving 19 bases between the germline ends. In germline, CDR1 is SGHTA, CDR2 FQGNSA. The CDR3 DNA reads TGTGCCAGCAGCTTACCATTATTCGGGACACTCGACACCGGGGAGCTGTTTTTT. Its translation: CASSLPLFGTLDTGELFF.